A selection of T cell receptor beta chains follows, all from one sample in a study of shared T cell receptors in the human thymus. Libraries were prepared by immunoSEQ multiplex PCR; TCRdb keeps only in-frame clonotypes and omits some of them. Of about 380,000 clones in the sample, over 90% were seen once. The sample consisted of thymocytes. The source is a human donor. Both conserved end residues are part of each CDR3. D genes are given only for firm matches. The size of a clone is reported for some rows only, either as once, few or many, or as a class for expanded clones.

v_call: TRBV7-9
d_call: TRBD2
j_call: TRBJ2-1
clone_size: once
cdr3_aa: CASSIRTSGRVSSYNEQFF
cdr3_nt: TGTGCCAGCAGTATCAGGACTAGCGGGAGGGTAAGCTCCTACAATGAGCAGTTCTTC

v_call: TRBV6-4
d_call: NA
j_call: TRBJ2-3
clone_size: NA
cdr3_aa: CASRDKLEDTQYF
cdr3_nt: TGTGCCAGCAGGGATAAGTTGGAAGATACGCAGTATTTT

v_call: TRBV27
d_call: NA
j_call: TRBJ1-4
clone_size: once
cdr3_aa: CASSSSRGNEKLFF
cdr3_nt: TGTGCCAGCAGTTCCAGCCGGGGTAATGAAAAACTGTTTTTT

v_call: TRBV11-2
d_call: TRBD2
j_call: TRBJ2-7
clone_size: NA
cdr3_aa: CASSPGTRVNYEQYF
cdr3_nt: TGTGCCAGCAGCCCGGGGACTAGGGTTAACTACGAGCAGTACTTC

v_call: TRBV2
d_call: TRBD2
j_call: TRBJ2-5
clone_size: NA
cdr3_aa: CASTQTGLAGVRIPYQETQYF
cdr3_nt: TGTGCCAGCACTCAAACCGGACTAGCGGGAGTCAGGATACCGTACCAAGAGACCCAGTACTTC

v_call: TRBV5-1
d_call: NA
j_call: TRBJ2-7
clone_size: NA
cdr3_aa: CASRTHNEQYF
cdr3_nt: TGCGCCAGCAGGACTCATAACGAGCAGTACTTC

v_call: TRBV28
d_call: NA
j_call: TRBJ1-5
clone_size: NA
cdr3_aa: CASTPPPLDGQPQHF
cdr3_nt: TGTGCCAGCACCCCTCCGCCCCTTGATGGTCAGCCCCAGCATTTT

v_call: TRBV27
d_call: NA
j_call: TRBJ2-2
clone_size: few
cdr3_aa: CASSLGGATGELFF
cdr3_nt: TGTGCCAGCAGTTTAGGGGGAGCCACCGGGGAGCTGTTTTTT

v_call: TRBV7-2
d_call: TRBD1
j_call: TRBJ2-5
clone_size: NA
cdr3_aa: CASSLRTGGFETQYF
cdr3_nt: TGTGCCAGCAGCTTGCGGACAGGGGGCTTTGAGACCCAGTACTTC

v_call: TRBV7-3
d_call: TRBD1
j_call: TRBJ2-3
clone_size: NA
cdr3_aa: CASSPQARWDRSTDTQYF
cdr3_nt: TGTGCCAGCAGCCCCCAGGCCCGGTGGGACAGAAGCACAGATACGCAGTATTTT

v_call: TRBV7-9
d_call: NA
j_call: TRBJ2-3
clone_size: NA
cdr3_aa: CASSPADTQYF
cdr3_nt: TGTGCCAGCAGCCCCGCGGATACGCAGTATTTT